The present T cell receptor beta chain was sequenced within a study of blood T cell repertoires in COVID-19. Study-level background: Collection of acute and convalescent COVID-19 samples took place in the United States, Italy and Spain. Sources were T cells, B-cell-depleted T cells, or PBMCs; the material itself was cDNA or gDNA.

Germline V gene lookup returns CDR1 SNHLY and CDR2 FYNNEI. J was trimmed by 0 bases and V by 6 bases; bases with no gene match: 3. The CDR3 covers 17 residues. Under the authors' procedure: The authors estimated nucleated cell counts from reference gene primer amplification. Repertoires were generated with immunoSEQ multiplex PCR, while TCRdb's copy carries only in-frame clones and drops some. The V and J calls and clone size are taken from that table; D and trimming were inferred from the DNA. The data contain 160,000 or so clones, approximately 85% of them singletons. Sequencing was carried out using peripheral blood. The sequence came from a man aged 60 to 75 with active or convalescent COVID-19. The rearrangement joins TRBV2 to TRBJ2-1; 15 positions agree with TRBD2. Here the CDR3 reads CASSRGLAGGSYNEQFF. The CDR3 nucleotides read TGTGCCAGCAGCAGGGGACTAGCGGGAGGCTCCTACAATGAGCAGTTCTTC. The whole variable domain, filled in from reference TRBV2 and TRBJ2-1, reads EPEVTQTPSHQVTQMGQEVILRCVPISNHLYFYWYRQILGQKVEFLVSFYNNEISEKSEIFDDQFSVERPDGSNFTLKIRSTKLEDSAMYFCASSRGLAGGSYNEQFFGPGTRLTVL.